This TCR beta chain originates from a study of T-cell memory formation after mild COVID-19. Between the trimmed V and J ends, which lost 4 bases and 0 bases, there was a span of 4 bases. This CDR3 has 13 amino acids. Germline assignment: CDR1 SQVTM and CDR2 ANQGSEA. Amplification by 5'RACE using constant-segment primers produced TCR alpha and TCR beta cDNA libraries that carried sample barcodes and UMIs. MiXCR was run by TCRdb on the 5' RACE reads, yielding one entry per CDR3 protein. The data contain over 350,000 distinct CDR3 sequences, about 16% of them seen just once; the ten biggest clones take up roughly a fifth. This clonotype was observed a handful of times.

This TCR came from a man younger than 35 who had mild COVID-19 (a few samples of this study predate the infection). Cell type and time point are not known. The chain recombines TRBV29-1 with TRBJ2-6, with D unresolved. Sequenced material: PBMCs or a T cell subset sorted from them (not recorded which). This CDR3 is CSVATSGANVLTF. DNA of the CDR3: TGCAGCGTTGCCACCTCTGGGGCCAACGTCCTGACTTTC.